This T cell receptor beta chain was documented in a study of Ad26.COV2.S vaccination and SARS-CoV-2 variants listed by TCRdb under 2021. For the wider study: Donors in the vaccine arm were drawn from COV1001, a phase I-IIa trial of Ad26.COV2.S in healthy adults that was multicentre, randomized, double-blind and placebo-controlled. Ad26.COV2.S was given intramuscularly at 5x10^10 or 1x10^11 viral particles, as a single shot or as two shots 56 days apart. TCRbeta repertoire sequencing was used to assess the specificity and breadth of SARS-CoV-2-reactive T cell receptors after Ad26.COV2.S vaccination. A total of some 30 samples were included in the TCR-sequenced set, comprising around 19 Ad26.COV2.S vaccine recipients, 5 placebo recipients and 8 SARS-CoV-2 convalescent individuals. Participants in the trial were split at random into five groups of five each, receiving low-dose or high-dose Ad26.COV2.S once or twice, or else placebo on both occasions. Throughout the experiments and outcome assessment, investigators stayed blinded to trial group allocation.

On this clone: This receptor's antigen is unknown. There are no base qualities to consult, and no much larger clone falls within one base.

The meaning of the sample's treatment or condition label: 15 to 20 received Ad26.COV2.S at low or high dose, single or two shots; 5 received placebo; per-sample allocation not given. Repertoires of vaccine and placebo recipients were sequenced from samples collected on day 63 after the first injection. Between 29 July and 7 August 2020, Cohort 1b enrolled 25 adults aged 18-55 years at one site in Boston, USA. Ad26.COV2.S consisted of a replication-incompetent adenovirus type 26 vector by which a prefusion-stabilized SARS-CoV-2 spike protein from the original Wuhan strain was expressed. The immunoSEQ Assay was used to sequence TCRbeta CDR3 regions. After extraction, genomic DNA underwent amplification by bias-controlled multiplex PCR, followed by high-throughput sequencing. The study's processing was this. To quantify the absolute abundance of every unique TCRbeta CDR3 region, sequences were collapsed and filtered. T cell fraction was estimated by normalizing TCRbeta template counts to usable DNA, which was measured by amplifying reference genes present in all nucleated cells. Repertoire TCRs were annotated as SARS-CoV-2-specific by exact matching of V gene, CDR3 amino acid sequence and J gene to a known reactive TCR set. The reference SARS-CoV-2 TCR set was derived from MIRA and filtered for enrichment in COVID-19-positive ImmuneCODE repertoires, a step that removed public or cross-reactive TCRs. Drawing on the MIRA antigens, annotated TCRs were analysed further at the level of specific ORF or position within ORF. Depth was the summed frequency of annotated unique rearrangements, while breadth was defined as annotated unique rearrangements over total unique productive rearrangements. Two-sided Wilcoxon rank-sum tests were applied when comparing TCR breadth between groups. Sourced from immuneACCESS, this table was stored by TCRdb with only in-frame sequences that have V and J called. A share of the clones is absent; for the studies checked, an unresolved V gene accounts for under half, and the remainder has no known explanation. For V, J and clone size, that table is used; D and trimming come from the DNA. The sample yields fewer than 500,000 clones; approximately 92% were counted once. Of the sample, over 2% is held by the ten largest clones.

Findings and caveats that apply to the study as a whole: The authors noted that total T cell responses may have been underestimated by the TCR breadth and depth analyses. Substantial breadth of spike-specific CD8+ and CD4+ T cell responses was reported after vaccination. Comparing responses between vaccine doses or regimens was not something the study was powered to do. Ad26.COV2.S recipients had higher spike-specific TCR breadth than placebo recipients (P = 0.0014). Non-spike TCR breadth was comparable between vaccine and placebo recipients, consistent with the vaccine containing only spike.

The sequenced sample was peripheral blood, obtained in a trial of Ad26.COV2.S vaccine versus placebo. The sequence derives from a person aged 18 to 59 who received the Ad26.COV2.S COVID-19 vaccine or a placebo.

The CDR3 loop reads CASRGAMNTEAFF. Read as DNA, the sequence is TGTGCCAGCAGAGGGGCCATGAACACTGAAGCTTTCTTT. This chain is built from TRBV2 and TRBJ1-1; 5 matching bases give a weak D call of TRBD1. Based on the germline V gene, the CDR1 and CDR2 sequences are SNHLY and FYNNEI. From the cysteine through the phenylalanine, the CDR3 covers 13 amino acids. Only the CDR3 DNA stays, 39 bases, in frame from base 1. V is pared back by 6 bases and J by 0 bases, with 8 bases lying between the germline termini.